The TCR beta chain under discussion was sequenced for a study of CD8 T cells in ankylosing spondylitis. Study findings and constraints: Earlier studies detected some motif variants in reactive arthritis synovial fluid and blood. In ankylosing spondylitis patients, matched synovial fluid reportedly showed significant enrichment of disease-linked clones.

Germline V gene data show CDR1 as ENHRY and CDR2 as SYGVKD. This CDR3 has 11 residues. In this sample, this clonotype turned up many times. Its cognate antigen is unknown. One junction end disagrees with the germline gene, perhaps due to a read error. As the method for making TCR beta libraries, quantitative 5'-RACE with molecular barcodes was used. TCRdb redid the calling of the 5' RACE reads with MiXCR, one entry per CDR3 protein. The data hold 250,000 to 400,000 distinct CDR3 sequences, with 9.5% to 13% observed a single time. This TCR derives from a female donor with ankylosing spondylitis or in good health (not recorded which). The chain has TRBV10-3 and TRBJ2-1; 11 nucleotides line up with TRBD2. Sequencing was done on a sample of blood, either unsorted or a sorted T cell fraction (not recorded which). CDR3 nucleotides: TGTGCCATCAGAGGTACTAGCGGGAGTGTCTTC. This encodes CAIRGTSGSVF.